This TCR beta chain derives from a study of shared clonotypes between healthy human individuals (dated by TCRdb to the early 2020s). At the level of the whole study: A couple of women and a few men aged 18 to 49 years were included in the cohort. For each donor, three plates each were used for CD4 naive and CD4 memory, two plates were used for CD8 naive, and one plate was used for CD8 memory. Blood TCR repertoires of five healthy adults were deeply sequenced to estimate repertoire size and the extent of clonotype sharing between individuals. Different laboratories and diverse techniques were used to prepare libraries and sequence TCR repertoires, to increase sequencing depth and limit assay-specific biases. Per donor, leukapheresis produced somewhere between about 0.85 and 9.5 billion PBMCs.

CD8 naive samples consisted of CD45RO-negative cells that were positively selected for CCR7, yielding a CD45RA+CCR7+ population without TemRA cells. Donors were healthy HIV-negative adults with no recently reported acute infections or vaccinations. Every donor was a Caucasian adult residing in Nashville, Tennessee, USA. Blood was collected by leukapheresis, and PBMCs were isolated by Ficoll-Histopaque density gradient centrifugation and then cryopreserved in liquid nitrogen vapor phase. Analytical flow cytometry was used to check the purity and quantity of each magnetically sorted T cell population. From each sorted fraction, genomic DNA was isolated and quantified by UV absorbance on a Nanodrop 2000c. Broad study findings and their caveats: Naive subsets generally had larger estimated clonotype richness than memory subsets. Compared with non-shared clonotypes, the clonotypes found in all four sorted-subset donors had higher generation probabilities. When a few donors were compared, the shared fraction of clonotypes was 5% to 6.5% for naive CD4, 3.5% to 4% for naive CD8, 2% to 2.5% for memory CD4, and around 0.37% for memory CD8. Because the study included a small number of donors, the genetic and exposure-history diversity represented was limited. Sampling was limited to blood, and TCR repertoires in tissue likely differ from TCR repertoires in blood. Pairwise subsampling indicated that sequencing depth was expected to affect the degree of clonotype sharing among donors. Even with the large sequencing depth, rarefaction of the sorted-subset datasets indicated that sequencing was incomplete.

Using the deep immunoSEQ assay, multiplex PCR amplified TCR CDR3 regions from genomic DNA. Extracted genomic DNA from each cell subset was distributed evenly across all wells of several immunoSEQ 96-well plates, and each plate was treated as a replicate. For sorted subsets, approximately 210 ng of genomic DNA, equivalent to some 30,000 T cell genomes, went into each replicate PCR. Purified libraries were quantified with a Qubit 3.0 fluorometer, sized on a Bioanalyzer 2100, and re-quantified with the KAPA Library Quantification kit. Every immunoSEQ 96-well plate was sequenced on a dedicated single-read 150-cycle Illumina NextSeq 550 flow cell. The authors' analysis ran thus. Because only junctional sequences without quality scores were contained in the immunoSEQ output, filtering matching that applied to full-length reads could not be performed. To assign V/J genes and CDR3, sequences were annotated against IMGT germline references using PyIR, a Python wrapper for IgBLAST v1.9. Reads were removed for weak V/J assignments (E-value above 1e-6), missing CDR3, stop codons, out-of-frame junctions, or ambiguous translated residues. V3J clonotypes were defined by identical inferred V gene, J gene, and CDR3 amino acid sequence. Percentage overlap between repertoires was calculated by dividing the number of shared unique clonotypes by the size of the smaller repertoire. Richness of each repertoire was evaluated using RTK rarefaction, the Chao1 estimator, and Recon v2.1 estimates of unobserved clonotypes. For all TCRbeta clonotypes obtained by the gDNA method from four donors, generation probabilities were computed with OLGA. The source is immuneACCESS, and TCRdb retained only in-frame sequences with V and J called. Part of the clones is not carried over; for the studies checked, unresolved V genes explain less than half of this, and the remainder is unexplained. Clone size and the V and J calls come from that table; the DNA yielded D and trimming. Counted in this sample were approximately 1.9 million clones; 85% to 95% of them appeared once. Around 1.7% of the sample goes to the ten largest clones.

As to this clone: Its antigen target is currently unknown. Base-call qualities are not available, and no considerably larger clone is one nucleotide away.

Sequenced sample: naive CD8+ T cells from PBMCs. This specimen's cell subset or site label, per the study, means: CD45RA+CCR7+. This TCR was recovered from a man aged 18 to 35 in good health. Some clones in this sample may be carry-over from other donors' samples.

This receptor has the CDR3 CASSLEKVWAEQYF. The nucleotides are TGCGCCAGCAGCTTGGAAAAGGTCTGGGCCGAGCAGTACTTC. The chain uses TRBV5-1 and TRBJ2-7, with no reliable assignment of the D segment. The CDR3 runs 14 amino acids, cysteine and phenylalanine included. The sequence is cut down to CDR3 DNA, 42 bases in frame from base 1. The germline V gene sets CDR1 to SGHRS and CDR2 to YFSETQ. V is pared back by 0 bases and J by 6 bases, with 13 bases lying between the germline termini.